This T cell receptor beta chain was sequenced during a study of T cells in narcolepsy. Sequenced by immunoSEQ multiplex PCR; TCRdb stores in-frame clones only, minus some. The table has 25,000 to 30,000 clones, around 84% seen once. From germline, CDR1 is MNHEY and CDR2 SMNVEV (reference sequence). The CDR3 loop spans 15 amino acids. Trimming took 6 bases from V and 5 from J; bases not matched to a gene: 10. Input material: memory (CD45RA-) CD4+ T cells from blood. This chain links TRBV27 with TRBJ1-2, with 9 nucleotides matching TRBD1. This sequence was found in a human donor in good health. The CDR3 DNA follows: TGTGCCAGCAGGGGGAATCGGGACAGGGCATATGGCTACACCTTC. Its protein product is CASRGNRDRAYGYTF.